Below, one T cell receptor (beta chain) is given with its context. The antigen it recognizes is unknown. Base qualities are not at hand, and no much larger clone is one base apart. The data were taken from a study of cytomegalovirus exposure and HLA in healthy donors (dated by TCRdb to about 2017). Background for the entire study: In an earlier analysis of approximately 500 of the donors, 276 Gb of sequence data and approximately 100 million unique TCR beta sequences from roughly 180 million T cells were reported. An early release covering 500 to 750 HLA-typed donors comprised about 310 gigabases of sequencing data and tens of millions of unique TCR sequences. Of the approximately 400 genotyped donors, 80% to 90% were placed in the genetic ancestry cluster associated with self-reported Caucasian donors. The aim of the study was to test whether cataloging public T cell receptors could identify signatures of past pathogen exposure. The T cell repertoires of several hundred subjects were profiled by immunosequencing and related to cytomegalovirus serostatus. A separate validation cohort of about 110 different subjects was used in addition to the 666-subject first cohort. To predict cytomegalovirus infection status, the study combined high-throughput TCR immunosequencing, statistical association of individual TCRs with disease status, and machine learning. To study patterns of TCR occurrence, a later analysis re-analyzed previously published TCR beta repertoires from around 670 donors and added high-resolution HLA genotyping. The later analysis used no new phenotypic data to find candidate immune exposures, relying instead on TCR beta sequences and their occurrence across donors. An earlier analysis of more than 450 of the donors used high-throughput TCR beta sequencing to judge whether each TCR beta V gene segment behaved as functional or pseudogenic. Alongside the repertoire data, information on donor age, sex, ethnicity and CMV serostatus was compiled. Genome-wide SNP genotypes for about 60% of the roughly 670 donors were used in a later genetic analysis, which treated that subset as a discovery cohort. All discovery cohort repertoires had been generated on a single sequencing platform. Class I and class II HLA loci were covered by the typing at four-digit resolution. Typing coverage varied by locus: roughly 629-630 donors for A, B, C, DRB1 and DQB1; some 520 for DQA1; about 570 for DPA1; approximately 470 for DPB1. Because of strong linkage in the cohort, four to six DR-DQ haplotypes were treated as single units for association and clustering. Among 398 genotyped donors of the cohort, an average of 235,054 unique TCR beta nucleotide sequences were sequenced per donor, roughly a sixth of them non-productive. The investigation overall reported the following: An association between a missense DCLRE1C variant and V-gene and J-gene trimming of TCR beta chains was found in a later genetic analysis and replicated in an independent cohort. A later analysis associated 16,951 TCR beta sequences with specific HLA alleles at a false discovery rate of 0.05. The classifier was reported to diagnose cytomegalovirus status with high specificity and sensitivity in both the original cohort and the validation cohort. A later analysis found that TCR association rates varied across HLA loci, with DRB1 alleles showing the most associated TCRs and HLA-C alleles the fewest. Linkage disequilibrium might explain the correlated functional status among segregating V segments, but an unknown experimental factor could not be ruled out. The presence/absence analyses assumed that sequencing depth was roughly uniform across donors, and that assumption may not be true. In an earlier analysis of fewer than 750 of the donors, most TCR beta V segments were observed in productive rearrangements about 90% or about 30% of the time, broadly matching IMGT annotations. This cohort had only TCR beta chains sequenced, and the lack of alpha or paired-chain data limited which features could be detected. Most CMV-associated TCR beta chains appeared to be HLA-restricted in a later analysis, and the HLA associations seemed to be driven largely by CMV exposure. Because HLA typing was unavailable for some donors at each locus, only the typed subset was used in association tests. In the study, roughly 160 TCR beta chains were listed as associated with cytomegalovirus. A further reported finding was that TCR beta sequences accurately predicted the HLA-A and HLA-B alleles for most subjects in the first cohort. A later genetic analysis reported fewer N-insertions in productive TCRs among donors in an Asian-associated ancestry cluster than the roughly 700-donor mean. A few of the identified cytomegalovirus-associated TCR beta chains were confirmed in vitro to be specific for cytomegalovirus antigens. The authors suggested that the approach could potentially be generalized to other disease states and immunological phenotypes. Immune exposure information for the cohort was limited to CMV serostatus. A group of highly shared sequence variants was considered likely to be a technical artifact of the sequencing pipeline. The 87-base-pair reads could not distinguish some IMGT-functional V segments, including TRBV6-2 and TRBV6-3, so those segments were excluded. According to a later analysis, parvovirus B19, influenza, CMV and Epstein-Barr virus appeared linked to several top co-occurrence clusters. Strong co-occurrence of HLA alleles, especially DR and DQ, made assigning TCR associations to individual alleles difficult. Across donors, most TCR sequences were observed very rarely, whereas some public TCRs were present in many individuals. Because counts were too low, about 15 rarely observed V segments, including chromosome 9 orphons, were left out of the earlier analysis of some 640 of the donors. In a later analysis, HLA-associated TCR beta chains showed more clonal expansion and lower generation probabilities than non-associated chains that were equally common.

In total, 500 to 700 healthy bone marrow donors made up the cohort. At the time of sampling, all cohort members were nominally healthy, though unrecorded immune exposures were likely present. The donor tested CMV seronegative, placing the donor among the 350 to 400 seronegative members of the cohort. Every donor gave a peripheral blood sample, and the peripheral blood mononuclear cells from that sample were used for TCR beta sequencing. Genomic DNA extraction from the blood cell samples was performed with the Qiagen DNeasy Blood Extraction Kit. The CDR3 sequence holds 17 residues, the cysteine and phenylalanine included. Only the CDR3 DNA is retained, 51 bases long and in frame from the first base. In the germline V gene, CDR1 corresponds to MGHRA and CDR2 to YSYEKL. V is shortened by 3 bases, J by 1 base, and the region joining them spans 17 bases. Library preparation employed the immunoSEQ multiplex PCR assay. A mixture of 60 forward primers for TCR Vbeta segments and 13 reverse primers for TCR Jbeta segments was used in the multiplex PCR. The CDR3 region of rearranged TCR beta genes was amplified from genomic DNA by a multiplex PCR assay. Amplified TCR beta libraries were sequenced as 87-base-pair reads on the Illumina HiSeq System. The study's own analysis went as follows. Across the 670 or so repertoires, a later analysis counted approximately 75 million unique TCR beta chains, approximately 10 million of which were shared by at least two donors. A nearest-neighbor algorithm error-corrected the raw reads and collapsed the reads into unique sequences, merging closely related sequences to remove PCR and sequencing errors. V, D and J gene segments were assigned by aligning CDR3 sequences to IMGT reference sequences. For a sequence to be retained, a match of at least six nucleotides was required to both a V gene segment and a J gene segment. Rearrangements were called productive when the CDR3 lacked stop codons and stayed in frame with V and J; all others were non-productive. CDR3 was defined according to IMGT convention as the region running from the second conserved V-encoded cysteine to the conserved J-encoded phenylalanine. Sequences without an unambiguous match to a single V gene segment were excluded from the earlier analysis of almost 600 of the donors. In an earlier analysis of 587 of the donors, a V segment was called functional when productive rearrangements were above 56.7%, and segregating when the standard deviation between donors exceeded 5%. A statistical classification framework was built for diagnosing cytomegalovirus status from the catalog of TCR beta chain sequences. V and J gene assignment, in a later analysis, came from comparing TCR nucleotide sequences with IMGT/GENE-DB human TR gene sequences. The TCRdist pipeline was used in a later analysis to assign CDR3 sequences and most-parsimonious VDJ recombination scenarios. In a later analysis, each TCR beta chain was defined by its CDR3 amino acid sequence together with its V-gene family, and reads without a unique V-gene family were excluded. In a later analysis, 500 to 700 highly shared, low-generation-probability nucleotide sequences were removed to address suspected cross-contamination and a sequencing artifact. In a later analysis, a clonal expansion index for each public chain was calculated from normalized within-repertoire ranks of inferred template counts. A later analysis computed generation probabilities with a VDJ recombination model fitted to out-of-frame rearrangements, and checked the results against IGoR. In a later analysis, TCR-TCR, TCR-HLA and TCR-CMV co-occurrence was scored with hypergeometric tests, and a repertoire-size bias correction was applied to TCR pairs. To estimate false discovery rates, a later analysis permuted the HLA or CMV assignments 20 times. In a later analysis, co-occurring TCRs were grouped using DBSCAN, with TCRdist sequence similarity added in when clustering inside HLA-allele-positive subsets. For co-occurrence clustering, repertoires with fewer than 30,000 or more than 120,000 public chains were excluded, along with about five repertoires with anomalous nucleotide sharing. Sourced from immuneACCESS, this table was stored by TCRdb with only in-frame sequences that have V and J called. A share of the clones is absent; for the studies checked, an unresolved V gene accounts for under half, and the remainder has no known explanation. D and trimming come from the DNA, and the V and J calls and clone size come from that table. Recorded for this sample are over 150,000 clones; 68% of them occurred a single time. The ten biggest clones cover less than 1.5% of the sample.

The V gene is TRBV4-1 and the J gene is TRBJ2-3, with TRBD1 perhaps the D gene, on 5 matching bases. The TCR was taken from a man aged 50 or older in good health and CMV-seronegative. Sequencing input: PBMCs. The CDR3 region: CASSHPETAWGTDTQYF. The DNA is TGCGCCAGCAGCCATCCCGAGACAGCCTGGGGCACAGATACGCAGTATTTT.